This T cell receptor (beta chain) was captured by sequencing in a study of T cell responses to AZD1222 COVID-19 vaccine. Study findings and constraints: Reportedly, nearly half of unique spike TCRs recognized epitopes outside B.1.351/B.1.1.7 mutations. CD4 TCRs linked to vaccination spanned spike, dominating at 160-218 and 743-854. Only six or seven AZD1222 recipients tested seropositive at baseline. There were mostly white British donors and more females than males, and clonal diversity was possibly underestimated.

Assay: immunoSEQ multiplex PCR; the TCRdb copy retains only in-frame clones and omits some. The table records over 150,000 clones, roughly 87% of them present only once. Concerning this clone: Its specificity is unknown.

The sequencing used peripheral blood, collected on day 0 of AZD1222 vaccination. The receptor comes from an adult in good health.

The CDR3 here is CASRGVSGNTIYF. The DNA for the CDR3 is TGTGCCAGCAGAGGGGTCTCTGGAAACACCATATATTTT. The rearrangement links TRBV6-5 to TRBJ1-3; maybe TRBD1 (5 bases). The CDR3 is 13 amino acids. Per the germline V gene, CDR1 is MNHEY and CDR2 is SVGAGI. Between the trimmed V and J ends, which lost 6 bases and 0 bases, there was a span of 6 bases.